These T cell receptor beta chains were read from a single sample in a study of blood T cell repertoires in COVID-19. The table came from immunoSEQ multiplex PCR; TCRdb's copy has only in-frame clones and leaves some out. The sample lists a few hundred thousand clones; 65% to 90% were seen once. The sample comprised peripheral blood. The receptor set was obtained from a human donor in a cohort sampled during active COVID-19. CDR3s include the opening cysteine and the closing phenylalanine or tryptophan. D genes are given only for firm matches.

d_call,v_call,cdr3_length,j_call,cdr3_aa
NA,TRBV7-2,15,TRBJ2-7,CASSKGTWGPYEQYF
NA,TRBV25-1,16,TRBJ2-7,CASSEVGTRSSYEQYF
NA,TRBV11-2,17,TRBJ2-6,CASSLDAGAAGANVLTF
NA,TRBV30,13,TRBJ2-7,CAWRVDSSYEQYF
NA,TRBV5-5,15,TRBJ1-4,CASSSTSSTNEKLFF
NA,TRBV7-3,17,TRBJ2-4,CASSPEEGDWDKNIQYF
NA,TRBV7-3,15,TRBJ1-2,CASSSDTGQSGGYTF
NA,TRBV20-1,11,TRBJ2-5,CSASLRETQYF
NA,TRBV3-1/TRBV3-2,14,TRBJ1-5,CASSQFLSNQPQHF
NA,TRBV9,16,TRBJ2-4,CASSPYSGGVKNIQYF
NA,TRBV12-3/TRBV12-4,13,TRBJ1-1,CASSFAVNTEAFF
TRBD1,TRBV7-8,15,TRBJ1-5,CASSGGTGGNQPQHF
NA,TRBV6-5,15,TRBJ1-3,CASSRDFNSGNTIYF
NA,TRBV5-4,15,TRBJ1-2,CASSLSPGDRYGYTF
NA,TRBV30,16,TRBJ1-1,CAWSVSSGGANTEAFF
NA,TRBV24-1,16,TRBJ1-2,CATSDGGGADLYGYTF
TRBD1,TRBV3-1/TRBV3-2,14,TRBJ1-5,CASSPGTERKPQHF
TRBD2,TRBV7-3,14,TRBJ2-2,CASSPGGAGGELFF
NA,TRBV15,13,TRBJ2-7,CATSTGYSYEQYF
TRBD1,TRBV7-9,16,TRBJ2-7,CASSPTRTGASYEQYF
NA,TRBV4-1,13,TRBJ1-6,CASSQEERSPLHF
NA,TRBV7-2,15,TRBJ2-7,CASSLGRQSSYEQYF